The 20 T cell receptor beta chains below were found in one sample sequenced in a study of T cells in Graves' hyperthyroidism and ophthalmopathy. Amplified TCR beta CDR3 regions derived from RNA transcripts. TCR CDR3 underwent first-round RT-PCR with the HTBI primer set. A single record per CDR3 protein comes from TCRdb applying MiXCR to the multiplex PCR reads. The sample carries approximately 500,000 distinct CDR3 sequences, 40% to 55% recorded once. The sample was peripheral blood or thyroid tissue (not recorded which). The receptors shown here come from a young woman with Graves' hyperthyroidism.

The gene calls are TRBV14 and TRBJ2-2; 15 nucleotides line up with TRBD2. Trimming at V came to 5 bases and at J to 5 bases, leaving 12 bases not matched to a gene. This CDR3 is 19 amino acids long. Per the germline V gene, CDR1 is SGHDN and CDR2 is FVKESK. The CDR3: CASSSPGLAGGYGTGELFF. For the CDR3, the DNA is TGTGCCAGCAGCTCACCGGGACTAGCGGGAGGTTATGGGACCGGGGAGCTGTTTTTT.

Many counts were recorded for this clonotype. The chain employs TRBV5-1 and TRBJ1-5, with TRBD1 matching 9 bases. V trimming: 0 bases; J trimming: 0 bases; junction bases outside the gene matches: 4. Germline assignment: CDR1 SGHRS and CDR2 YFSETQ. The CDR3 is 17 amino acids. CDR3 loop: CASSLGDREYSNQPQHF. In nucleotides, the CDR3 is TGCGCCAGCAGCTTGGGGGACAGGGAATATAGCAATCAGCCCCAGCATTTT.

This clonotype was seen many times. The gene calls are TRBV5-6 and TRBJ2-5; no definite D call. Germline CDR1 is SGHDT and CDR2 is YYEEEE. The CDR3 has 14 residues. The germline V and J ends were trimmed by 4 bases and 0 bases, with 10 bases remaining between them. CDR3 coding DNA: TGTGCCAGCAGCCCTGACCGAAACCAAGAGACCCAGTACTTC. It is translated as CASSPDRNQETQYF. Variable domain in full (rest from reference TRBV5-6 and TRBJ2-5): DAGVTQSPTHLIKTRGQQVTLRCSPKSGHDTVSWYQQALGQGPQFIFQYYEEEERQRGNFPDRFSGHQFPNYSSELNVNALLLGDSALYLCASSPDRNQETQYFGPGTRLLVL.

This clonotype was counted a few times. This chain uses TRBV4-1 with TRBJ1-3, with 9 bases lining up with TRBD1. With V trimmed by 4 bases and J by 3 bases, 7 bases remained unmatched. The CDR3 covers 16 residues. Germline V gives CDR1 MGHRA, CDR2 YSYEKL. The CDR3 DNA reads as TGCGCCAGCAGCCGAACGACAGGGGGAAATGGAAACACCATATATTTT. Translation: CASSRTTGGNGNTIYF.

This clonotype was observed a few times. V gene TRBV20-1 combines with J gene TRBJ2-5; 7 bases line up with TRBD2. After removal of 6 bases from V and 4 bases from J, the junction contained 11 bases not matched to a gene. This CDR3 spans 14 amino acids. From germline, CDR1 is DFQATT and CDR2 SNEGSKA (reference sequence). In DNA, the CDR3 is TGCAGTGCCACAAATGTGGGGGAGGGAGAGACCCAGTACTTC. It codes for CSATNVGEGETQYF.

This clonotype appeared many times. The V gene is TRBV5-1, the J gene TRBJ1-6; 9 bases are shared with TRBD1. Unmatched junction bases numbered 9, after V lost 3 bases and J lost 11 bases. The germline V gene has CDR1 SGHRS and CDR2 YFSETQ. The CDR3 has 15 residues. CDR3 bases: TGCGCCAGCAGCTCGGGAGACAGGGGGGTCGCACCCCTCCACTTT. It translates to CASSSGDRGVAPLHF.

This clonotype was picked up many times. CDR3 region: CSVEFGDKSYEQYF. The CDR3 DNA sequence: TGCAGCGTTGAATTTGGGGACAAGAGCTACGAGCAGTACTTC. This sequence joins TRBV29-1 and TRBJ2-7; D perhaps matches TRBD1 (6 bases). The germline gives CDR1 SQVTM, CDR2 ANQGSEA. The CDR3 sequence is 14 residues long. With 2 bases removed from V and 3 bases from J, the gap between germline ends came to 14 bases.

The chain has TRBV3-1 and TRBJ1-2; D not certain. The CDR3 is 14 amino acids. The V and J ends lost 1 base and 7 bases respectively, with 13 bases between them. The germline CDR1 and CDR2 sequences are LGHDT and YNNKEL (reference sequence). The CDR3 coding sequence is TGTGCCAGCAGCCAAGGGGCGCGGACGGCTGGCTACACCTTC. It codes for CASSQGARTAGYTF.

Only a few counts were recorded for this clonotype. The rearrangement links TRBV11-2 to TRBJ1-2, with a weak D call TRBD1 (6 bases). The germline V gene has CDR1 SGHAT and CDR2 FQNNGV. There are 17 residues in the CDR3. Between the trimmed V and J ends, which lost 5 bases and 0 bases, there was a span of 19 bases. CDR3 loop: CASSHLRRGATNYGYTF. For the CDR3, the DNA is TGTGCCAGCAGCCACCTTCGACGGGGGGCCACTAACTATGGCTACACCTTC.

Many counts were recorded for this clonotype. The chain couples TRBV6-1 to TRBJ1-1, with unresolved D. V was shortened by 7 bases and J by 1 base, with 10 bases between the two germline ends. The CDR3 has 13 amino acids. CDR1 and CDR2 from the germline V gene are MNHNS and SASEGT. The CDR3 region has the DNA TGTGCCAGCACCCTTTTACCGAACACTGAAGCTTTCTTT. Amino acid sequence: CASTLLPNTEAFF.

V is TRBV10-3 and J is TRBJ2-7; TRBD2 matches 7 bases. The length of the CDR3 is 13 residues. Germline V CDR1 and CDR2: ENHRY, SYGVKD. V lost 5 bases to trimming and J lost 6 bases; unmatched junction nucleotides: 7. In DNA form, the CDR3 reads TGTGCCATCAGTCGGGGAGGGAAGGGCGAGCAGTACTTC. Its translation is CAISRGGKGEQYF.

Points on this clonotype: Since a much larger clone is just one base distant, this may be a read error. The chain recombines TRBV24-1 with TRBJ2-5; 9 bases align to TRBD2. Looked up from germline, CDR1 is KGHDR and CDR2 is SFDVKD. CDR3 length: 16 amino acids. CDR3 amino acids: CATSGSGRGRGETQCF. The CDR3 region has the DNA TGTGCCACCAGTGGTAGCGGGAGAGGGAGGGGAGAGACCCAGTGCTTC.

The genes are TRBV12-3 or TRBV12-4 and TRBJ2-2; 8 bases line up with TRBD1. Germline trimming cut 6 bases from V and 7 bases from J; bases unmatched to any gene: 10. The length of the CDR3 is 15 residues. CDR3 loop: CASSLGQESSGELFF. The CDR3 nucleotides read TGTGCCAGCAGCCTGGGACAGGAGAGCAGCGGGGAGCTGTTTTTT.

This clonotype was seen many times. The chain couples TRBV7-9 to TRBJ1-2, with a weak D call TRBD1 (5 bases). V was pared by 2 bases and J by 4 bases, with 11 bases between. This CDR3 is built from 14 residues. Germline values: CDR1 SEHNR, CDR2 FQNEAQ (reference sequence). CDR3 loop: CASSLQGLSYGYTF. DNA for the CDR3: TGTGCCAGCAGCTTACAGGGCCTATCCTATGGCTACACCTTC.

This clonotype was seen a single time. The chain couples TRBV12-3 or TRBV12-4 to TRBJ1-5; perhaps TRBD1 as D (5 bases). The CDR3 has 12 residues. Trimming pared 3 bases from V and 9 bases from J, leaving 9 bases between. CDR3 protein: CASSLGGSPQHF. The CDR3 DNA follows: TGTGCCAGCAGTTTGGGGGGTTCGCCCCAGCATTTT.

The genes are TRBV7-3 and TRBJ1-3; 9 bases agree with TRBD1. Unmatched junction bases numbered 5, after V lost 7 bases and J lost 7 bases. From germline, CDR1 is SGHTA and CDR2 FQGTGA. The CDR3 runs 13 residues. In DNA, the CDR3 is TGTGCCAGCAACAGGGGGCCGGGTAACACCATATATTTT. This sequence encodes CASNRGPGNTIYF.

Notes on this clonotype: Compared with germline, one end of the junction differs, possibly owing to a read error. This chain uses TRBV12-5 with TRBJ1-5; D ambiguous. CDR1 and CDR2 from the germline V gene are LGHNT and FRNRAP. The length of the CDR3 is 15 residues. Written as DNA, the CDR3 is TGTGCTAGTGGTACGGGCTCAGGTTTCCCACAGCCCAAGCATTTT. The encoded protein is CASGTGSGFPQPKHF. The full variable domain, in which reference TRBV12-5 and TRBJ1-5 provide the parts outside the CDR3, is DARVTQTPRHKVTEMGQEVTMRCQPILGHNTVFWYRQTMMQGLELLAYFRNRAPLDDSGMPKDRFSAEMPDATLATLKIQPSEPRDSAVYFCASGTGSGFPQPKHFGDGTRLSIL.

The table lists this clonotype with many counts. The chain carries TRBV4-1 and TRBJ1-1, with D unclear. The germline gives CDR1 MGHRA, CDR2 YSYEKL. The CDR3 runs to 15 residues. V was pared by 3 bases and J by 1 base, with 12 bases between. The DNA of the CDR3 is TGCGCCAGCAGCCAGAGAGACGGTACGAACACTGAAGCTTTCTTT. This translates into CASSQRDGTNTEAFF.

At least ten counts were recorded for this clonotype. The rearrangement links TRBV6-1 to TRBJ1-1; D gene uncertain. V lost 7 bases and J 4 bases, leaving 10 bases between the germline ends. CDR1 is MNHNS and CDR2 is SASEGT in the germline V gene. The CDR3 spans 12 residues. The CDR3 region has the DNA TGTGCCAGCACACGGGGTGGCACTGAAGCTTTCTTT. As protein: CASTRGGTEAFF.

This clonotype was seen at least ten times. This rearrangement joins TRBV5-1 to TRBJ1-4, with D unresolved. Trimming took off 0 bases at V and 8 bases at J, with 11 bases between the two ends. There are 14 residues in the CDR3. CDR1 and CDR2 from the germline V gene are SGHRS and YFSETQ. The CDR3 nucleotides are TGCGCCAGCAGCTTGGTGTGGGGAGAGGAAAAACTGTTTTTT. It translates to CASSLVWGEEKLFF.